The clone carrying this T cell receptor (beta chain) appeared a single time. The antigen is undetermined. Noted time point: blood 2 weeks post-SBRT. Specified treatment: 15 Gy SBRT to primary tumor, nephrectomy 4 weeks later. These data originate in a study of radiation and T cells in renal cell carcinoma. Study findings and constraints: In blood, top tumor clones expanded by 2 weeks, shrinking by 4. Pretreatment tumor biopsies were lacking, so baseline clonotypes are unknown.

Germline loops: CDR1 SNHLY, CDR2 FYNNEI. The length of the CDR3 is 14 residues. V dropped 7 bases and J dropped 2 bases, with 12 bases sitting between them. Using immunoSEQ multiplex PCR, the repertoire was profiled, and TCRdb retains in-frame clones only, with some absent. The sample consists of fewer than 55,000 clones, about 80% of them appearing once. The clonotype comes from a woman between 65 and 79 years old with renal cell carcinoma. The starting material was blood, obtained from a patient whose treatment included radiotherapy and nephrectomy. The chain combines TRBV2 with TRBJ1-5; possibly TRBD1 for D (6 bases). The CDR3 nucleotides are TGTGCCAGCACTACCTCAGGGGGCAATCAGCCCCAGCATTTT. Translating gives CASTTSGGNQPQHF.